One sample yielded the 12 T cell receptor beta chains listed below, sequenced in a study of shared clonotypes between healthy human individuals. Generated by immunoSEQ multiplex PCR, the TCRdb table keeps only in-frame clones and is missing some. The sample records hundreds of thousands of clones, about 79% being singletons. The material sequenced was PBMCs. The receptors were sampled from a woman in her thirties or forties in good health. Some clones in this sample may be carry-over from other donors' samples.

This chain links TRBV6-1 with TRBJ2-5, with 9 nucleotides matching TRBD2. Germline assignment: CDR1 MNHNS and CDR2 SASEGT. V lost 1 base to trimming and J lost 5 bases; unmatched junction nucleotides: 14. The CDR3 is 18 amino acids. CDR3 sequence: CASSEGFSAGGAVETQYF. The DNA of the CDR3 is TGTGCCAGCAGTGAAGGGTTCTCAGCGGGAGGCGCCGTGGAGACCCAGTACTTC.

The chain links TRBV4-1 to TRBJ2-4; 8 bases fit TRBD2. The junction had 6 bases not matched to a gene; V was cut back by 8 bases and J by 0 bases. The CDR3 extends over 15 amino acids. Germline V gene data show CDR1 as MGHRA and CDR2 as YSYEKL. CDR3 nucleotide sequence: TGCGCCAGCTCTAGCGGGTATTTAGCCAAAAACATTCAGTACTTC. Its translation is CASSSGYLAKNIQYF.

In its sample, this clone was seen many times. Other DNA sequences in this sample translate to the same CDR3. This sequence joins TRBV7-2 and TRBJ2-5, with D perhaps matching TRBD1 (7 bases). CDR1 is SGHTA, CDR2 FQGNSA, per germline. CDR3 length: 14 amino acids. Deletions cut 5 bases from V and 3 bases from J, with 13 bases between. The DNA of the CDR3 is TGTGCCAGCAGCCTCCAGGGGGGAGAAGAGACCCAGTACTTC. Encoded protein: CASSLQGGEETQYF.

This chain joins TRBV9 and TRBJ2-1; TRBD1 agrees at 7 bases. The J segment lost 8 bases and the V segment lost 0 bases, leaving 8 bases of the junction unmatched. The germline gives CDR1 SGDLS, CDR2 YYNGEE. The length of the CDR3 is 15 residues. The CDR3 reads CASSVGLQGLDEQFF. DNA for the CDR3: TGTGCCAGCAGCGTAGGCCTACAGGGGTTAGATGAGCAGTTCTTC.

There are a few counts of this clone. This sample also contains other DNA sequences that code for the same CDR3. This chain links TRBV7-6 with TRBJ2-3, with 12 bases lining up with TRBD2. The trim removed 3 bases at V and 6 bases at J, leaving 10 bases unmatched. CDR1 and CDR2 (germline): SGHVS, FNYEAQ. This CDR3 is built from 17 residues. This chain's CDR3 is CASSLTHTSGRWDTQYF. The DNA of the CDR3 is TGTGCCAGCAGCTTGACCCACACTAGCGGGAGGTGGGATACGCAGTATTTT.

The rearrangement joins TRBV18 to TRBJ2-7; 11 bases match TRBD2. CDR3 length: 16 amino acids. V trimming: 1 base; J trimming: 1 base; junction bases outside the gene matches: 3. Germline-derived CDR1 and CDR2 are KGHSH and LQKENI. Here the CDR3 DNA reads TGTGCCAGCTCACCACGGGGACTAGCGGCGTCCTACGAGCAGTACTTC. Protein product: CASSPRGLAASYEQYF.

The V call is TRBV9, the J call TRBJ2-3; TRBD2 matches 10 bases. Germline trimming cut 7 bases from V and 2 bases from J; bases unmatched to any gene: 7. The CDR3 covers 15 residues. Looked up from germline, CDR1 is SGDLS and CDR2 is YYNGEE. CDR3 residues: CASSRTSGITDTQYF. CDR3 in DNA: TGTGCCAGCTCCCGTACTAGCGGGATCACAGATACGCAGTATTTT.

This chain connects TRBV28 to TRBJ2-5; the D gene could be TRBD1 or TRBD2 (5 bases each). The J call could be wrong; TRBJ2-7 is a better fit for the DNA end. The CDR3 runs 15 residues. Germline loops: CDR1 MDHEN, CDR2 SYDVKM. The CDR3 region is CASSSPGRSIYEQYF. CDR3 sequence (DNA): TGTGCCAGCAGTTCACCGGGACGTTCGATCTACGAGCAGTACTTC.

This chain connects TRBV19 to TRBJ2-3; 9 bases match TRBD1. The V and J ends lost 2 bases and 3 bases, in that order; junction bases with no gene match: 9. Germline CDR1 and CDR2: LNHDA and SQIVND (reference sequence). CDR3 size: 17 residues. CDR3: CASSILPYGTGTDTQYF. DNA for the CDR3: TGTGCCAGTAGTATACTTCCCTATGGGACAGGGACAGATACGCAGTATTTT.

This clone was seen just once. The V call is TRBV6-5, the J call TRBJ2-3; D gene ambiguous. Trimming stripped 2 bases from V and 6 bases from J, with 6 bases between. This CDR3 spans 12 amino acids. Germline V gives CDR1 MNHEY, CDR2 SVGAGI. The CDR3 nucleotides read TGTGCCAGCAGTTACCTGGGGGATACGCAGTATTTT. Its translation: CASSYLGDTQYF.

The count of this clone is one. The chain links TRBV4-1 to TRBJ2-7, with no clear D. The CDR3 runs 13 residues. Germline values: CDR1 MGHRA, CDR2 YSYEKL. V was pared by 0 bases and J by 3 bases, with 6 bases between. As DNA, the CDR3 is TGCGCCAGCAGCCAAGATCAGCTCTACGAGCAGTACTTC. This sequence encodes CASSQDQLYEQYF.

V gene TRBV5-6 combines with J gene TRBJ1-1; 7 bases are shared with TRBD1. The V segment lost 4 bases and the J segment 4 bases; nucleotides outside the gene matches: 7. The germline CDR1 and CDR2 sequences are SGHDT and YYEEEE. This CDR3 comprises 14 residues. CDR3 sequence (DNA): TGTGCCAGCAGCGTCGACAGGGTAATCACTGAAGCTTTCTTT. This sequence encodes CASSVDRVITEAFF.